The present entry profiles one TCR beta chain with its context. RNA was extracted with the RNeasy kit, and a quantity of roughly 0.5 to 1 ug was reverse transcribed using random hexamers. TCRdb reanalysed the immunoSEQ multiplex PCR reads using MiXCR and keeps one entry per CDR3 protein. The sample includes roughly 220,000 distinct CDR3 sequences, about 95% of them seen just once. This sample stems from a study of CD8 T cells in Susac syndrome. For the study at large: Within the sequenced Susac syndrome patient group, about six exhibited active disease and about eight were in remission.

The germline V gene has CDR1 MNHEY and CDR2 SVGAGI. Deletions cut 0 bases from V and 8 bases from J, with 16 bases between. This CDR3 has 15 residues. Blood CD8+ and CD4+ T cells underwent high-throughput TCR beta sequencing. Specimen: CD4+ T cells from PBMCs. The TCR originated in a human donor with Susac syndrome. V and J are TRBV6-5 and TRBJ1-2; D may be TRBD1 (5 bases). This chain's CDR3 is CASSYSGLGEGGYTF. The CDR3 DNA sequence: TGTGCCAGCAGTTACTCGGGTTTGGGGGAGGGAGGCTACACCTTC.